The rows below give T cell receptor beta chains drawn from one sample of a study of T-cell memory formation after mild COVID-19. From the 5' RACE reads, TCRdb called clonotypes with MiXCR, one entry per CDR3 protein. The sample consists of over 300,000 distinct CDR3 sequences, around 20% of them appearing once. The sample was PBMCs or a T cell subset sorted from them (not recorded which). The receptor source for this set is a young man who had mild COVID-19 (a few samples of this study predate the infection). Cell type and time point are not known. Both conserved end residues are part of each CDR3. The D gene is left open where the match is weak. Clone sizes are given selectively: once, few, many, or a class where the clone is expanded.

CDR3aa,CDR3nt,v_gene,j_gene,d_gene,abundance
CASSEQEGYNEQFF,TGTGCCAGCAGTGAGCAGGAGGGGTACAATGAGCAGTTCTTC,TRBV25-1,TRBJ2-1,NA,few
CASSLYPPIGNSPLHF,TGTGCCAGCAGCTTATATCCTCCCATCGGCAATTCACCCCTCCACTTT,TRBV7-2,TRBJ1-6,NA,few
CSARTDKYQETQYF,TGCAGCGCCCGGACCGATAAGTACCAAGAGACCCAGTACTTC,TRBV29-1,TRBJ2-5,NA,NA
CASSPLAPGTGAEETQYF,TGTGCCAGCAGCCCATTAGCCCCCGGGACAGGGGCAGAAGAGACCCAGTACTTC,TRBV7-6,TRBJ2-5,TRBD1,once
CASTTPTGPYGYTF,TGTGCCAGCACCACCCCGACAGGGCCCTATGGCTACACCTTC,TRBV7-9,TRBJ1-2,TRBD1,many
CASSLDRGLPPGYTF,TGTGCCAGCAGCTTAGATCGAGGCTTACCGCCAGGCTACACCTTC,TRBV11-2,TRBJ1-2,NA,few
CASSLGTGGRDTQYF,TGTGCCAGCAGCTTGGGGACAGGGGGCAGAGATACGCAGTATTTT,TRBV7-2,TRBJ2-3,TRBD1,NA
CASSYGGELQETQYF,TGTGCCAGCAGTTACGGTGGCGAGCTCCAAGAGACCCAGTACTTC,TRBV6-2/TRBV6-3,TRBJ2-5,NA,many
CSVDGLNYGYTF,TGCAGCGTTGACGGGCTTAACTATGGCTACACCTTC,TRBV29-1,TRBJ1-2,NA,few
CASSQTSGLSGNTIYF,TGTGCCAGCAGCCAAACTTCGGGGCTGTCCGGAAACACCATATATTTT,TRBV3-1,TRBJ1-3,NA,many
CASSYLGQVDGYTF,TGTGCCAGCAGTTACCTGGGACAGGTGGATGGCTACACCTTC,TRBV6-5,TRBJ1-2,TRBD1,NA
CASSSQGAQEKLFF,TGCGCCAGCAGCTCTCAGGGGGCGCAGGAAAAACTGTTTTTT,TRBV5-1,TRBJ1-4,TRBD1,NA
CASSQGQAREQYF,TGTGCCAGCAGCCAGGGACAGGCACGAGAGCAGTACTTC,TRBV7-7,TRBJ2-7,TRBD1,NA
CASSLTTAGELFF,TGTGCCAGCAGCTTAACGACAGCCGGGGAGCTGTTTTTT,TRBV7-2,TRBJ2-2,NA,NA
CASQIAGELFF,TGTGCCAGTCAAATCGCCGGGGAGCTGTTTTTT,TRBV2,TRBJ2-2,NA,NA
CASSLAVVGQGAYNEQFF,TGCGCCAGCAGCTTGGCAGTAGTGGGGCAGGGGGCCTACAATGAGCAGTTCTTC,TRBV5-1,TRBJ2-1,TRBD1,few
CASSLHPGGGADTGELFF,TGCGCCAGCAGCCTTCATCCCGGCGGGGGGGCCGACACCGGGGAGCTGTTTTTT,TRBV4-1,TRBJ2-2,TRBD2,NA
CASSVLWAGELFF,TGTGCCAGCAGCGTGCTCTGGGCCGGGGAGCTGTTTTTT,TRBV9,TRBJ2-2,NA,NA
CASSPAGRPDTQYF,TGTGCCAGCTCACCCGCGGGTCGGCCAGATACGCAGTATTTT,TRBV18,TRBJ2-3,NA,NA
CASSLSQGWSYEQYF,TGTGCCAGCAGCTTATCCCAGGGATGGTCCTACGAGCAGTACTTC,TRBV7-9,TRBJ2-7,NA,few
CSARGGLTDTQYF,TGCAGCGCTCGGGGAGGACTCACAGATACGCAGTATTTT,TRBV20-1,TRBJ2-3,NA,NA
CASSLYPSATDTQYF,TGTGCCAGCAGCTTATACCCTAGCGCTACAGATACGCAGTATTTT,TRBV7-8,TRBJ2-3,NA,NA
CASSQPRQGPGELFF,TGTGCCAGCAGCCAACCCCGACAGGGTCCCGGGGAGCTGTTTTTT,TRBV4-2,TRBJ2-2,TRBD1,once
CASSSDREKLFF,TGTGCCAGCAGCTCCGATCGGGAAAAACTGTTTTTT,TRBV13,TRBJ1-4,NA,few
CASSAAGTGASGEQYF,TGTGCCAGCTCAGCAGCCGGGACAGGGGCCAGTGGTGAGCAGTACTTC,TRBV18,TRBJ2-7,TRBD1,few
CASSLVDTAYEQYF,TGCGCCAGCAGCTTGGTGGACACAGCCTACGAGCAGTACTTC,TRBV5-1,TRBJ2-7,NA,few
CASSPGTSGGIYEQYF,TGCGCCAGCAGCCCCGGGACTAGCGGGGGGATTTACGAGCAGTACTTC,TRBV4-1,TRBJ2-7,TRBD2,NA